This T cell receptor beta chain was observed in a study of OX40 agonist ivuxolimab in advanced cancers. Across the whole study: Ivuxolimab, which is an agonistic anti-OX40 (CD134) antibody, was administered to the patients.

The table came from immunoSEQ multiplex PCR; TCRdb's copy has only in-frame clones and leaves some out. In the table there are about 80,000 clones, around 93% of which are singletons. CDR1 is SGHDT, CDR2 YYEEEE, per germline. With 5 bases clipped from V and 4 bases from J, the junction kept 10 bases outside the gene matches. CDR3 length: 15 amino acids. The sequencing here drew on CD4+ or CD8+ T cells sorted from blood, taken in a trial of the OX40 agonist ivuxolimab. This chain links TRBV5-6 with TRBJ2-3; 7 nucleotides match TRBD2. This clonotype originated in an adult with an advanced solid tumor such as melanoma, head and neck, liver or kidney cancer. The CDR3 loop reads CASRGWGGEADTQYF. The CDR3, as DNA: TGTGCCAGCAGGGGTTGGGGAGGGGAGGCAGATACGCAGTATTTT.